This entry describes one T cell receptor (beta chain). Its antigen specificity is not known. One base away there is no much larger clone; base qualities are not given. This sample is drawn from a study of robustness of blood B and T cell sequencing (dated by TCRdb to between 2017 and 2018). The study in broad terms: The goal of the study was to figure out the amount of peripheral blood required to reliably characterize the TCRbeta and IgG repertoires of an individual. Each of the approximately 10 independently drawn blood samples had its TCRbeta and IgG repertoires measured. For technical replicates, two replicate TCRbeta cDNA libraries were prepared from one shared RNA pool that came from a single 10 ml draw.

General findings and caveats noted by the study authors: Of the top 10,000 TCRbeta clonotypes in one technical replicate library, more than 90% were also found in the other technical replicate library. When 3 or 4 tubes (roughly 26-45 ml blood) were combined, saturation was approached in coverage of the top 10,000 TCRbeta clonotypes. Evidence of cross-contamination, likely resulting from batch processing, was observed in one pair of TCRbeta libraries, and the UMI-sequence pairs shared between the two libraries were removed. A full plateau was not reached by TCRbeta rarefaction curves, suggesting under-sequencing or many low-abundance clonotypes. The 1,000 most abundant TCRbeta clonotypes from the pooled draws were detected in every single 10 ml sample. No improvement in the overlap of rare TCRbeta clonotypes was observed when tubes were pooled, implying that much larger blood volumes would be needed for rare TCRbeta clonotypes to be captured. Immediate fractionation was required for EDTA tubes, so the use of EDTA tubes in multi-site collections was limited.

TCRbeta repertoires were quantified from mRNA rather than genomic DNA, which captures expressed receptors. Without any cell sorting, leukocytes from the buffy coat were collected into Trizol, and RNA was extracted using the Direct-zol RNA MiniPrep Plus kit. EDTA blood tubes were centrifuged immediately at 4°C to separate plasma, buffy coat and red blood cells. The library was made by PCR. TCRdb names Illumina MiSeq as the instrument used. Synthesis of cDNA relied on SMARTScribe reverse transcriptase together with a 5' template-switch oligo that added a universal priming site. Each cDNA molecule was tagged by a 12-nucleotide random unique molecular identifier (UMI) carried on the template-switch oligo. During reverse transcription, TCRbeta transcripts were targeted by chain-specific reverse primers. Uracil DNA glycosylase treatment removed residual template-switch adapters, and cDNA was purified with a Qiagen MinElute kit. The first PCR used KAPA HiFi HotStart ReadyMix for roughly 22 cycles, split across four 50 ul reactions with step-out primers. First-round PCR products were gel-purified before further amplification. Illumina Nextera adapters were attached in a second approximately 8-cycle PCR, after which libraries were purified and pooled. The UMI barcode for each TCRbeta molecule was captured by a 50-nucleotide 5' read. As for the authors' bioinformatics: Using the MIGEC toolkit, reads were grouped by UMI into consensus reads. Final reads were produced by merging forward and reverse consensus reads with PEAR. Identical UMI-sequence pairs shared across libraries were treated as cross-sample contamination and removed by a custom decontamination script. MIGMAP, a wrapper around IgBLAST, was used to carry out V(D)J assignment and CDR3 extraction. A TCR clonotype was defined as sharing the same V gene, J gene and CDR3 amino acid sequence, and CDR1 and CDR2 were not sequenced. TCRdb took the public reads, trimmed them with fastp at Q25, ran MiXCR for clone calling and kept in-frame beta chains. CDR3 protein sequences are deduplicated, and each keeps its most common genes and DNA. For this entry, the V and J calls and clone size follow TCRdb and not the study's own pipeline. Within this sample are around 3,200 distinct CDR3 sequences, with roughly three fifths of them counted one time only. More than 25% of the sample lies in the top ten.

V is trimmed back by 1 base and J by 6 bases, and the junction contains 3 bases that no gene match accounts for. From the cysteine through the phenylalanine, the CDR3 covers 13 amino acids. Of the read, only the CDR3 DNA is kept; its 39 bases are in frame from base 1. Per the germline V gene (reference sequence), GTSNPN is the CDR1 and SVGIG is the CDR2. The sequenced sample consisted of peripheral blood. This receptor was identified in a human donor in good health. The sequence is built from TRBV30 and TRBJ2-1; TRBD2 matches 7 bases in the middle. The CDR3 protein is CAWSGGGGNEQFF. The nucleotide sequence reads as follows: TGTGCCTGGAGTGGGGGGGGGGGCAATGAGCAGTTCTTC.